These 16 T cell receptor beta chains originate from one sample sequenced in a study of Ad26.COV2.S vaccination and SARS-CoV-2 variants (dated by TCRdb to about 2021). The library was built by means of the immunoSEQ multiplex PCR assay. TCRdb holds this immuneACCESS table with in-frame rearrangements only. Some clones are missing; in checked studies, unresolved V genes explain under half, and the rest has no known cause. The sample yields around 340,000 clones; approximately 86% were counted once. The ten largest make up approximately 11% of the sample. The treatment or condition label corresponds to: some 20 received Ad26.COV2.S at low or high dose, single or two shots; five or six received placebo; per-sample allocation not given. Repertoires of vaccine and placebo recipients were sequenced from samples taken on day 63 after the first injection. Sequenced here: peripheral blood, sampled in a trial of Ad26.COV2.S vaccine versus placebo. The origin of the receptors is a person aged 18-65 years who received the Ad26.COV2.S COVID-19 vaccine or a placebo.

V is TRBV28 and J is TRBJ2-3; a weak D match, TRBD1 (6 bases). Germline V gene lookup returns CDR1 MDHEN and CDR2 SYDVKM. This CDR3 is 14 amino acids long. The germline V and J ends were trimmed by 6 bases and 2 bases, with 12 bases remaining between them. The CDR3 region is CASSPGQSTDTQYF. In DNA form, the CDR3 reads TGTGCCAGCAGCCCCGGACAGTCCACAGATACGCAGTATTTT.

The chain couples TRBV4-2 to TRBJ1-1; weak D call: TRBD1 (5 bases). Germline assignment: CDR1 LGHNA and CDR2 YNFKEQ. The CDR3 runs 13 residues. Deletions cut 10 bases from V and 3 bases from J, with 15 bases between. CDR3 sequence reads: CATAHRRDTEAFF. The CDR3 nucleotides read TGTGCCACCGCCCACAGGAGGGACACTGAAGCTTTCTTT.

Only a few counts were recorded for this clone. This sequence joins TRBV18 and TRBJ2-7; D is possibly TRBD2 (5 bases). Trimming stripped 5 bases from V and 7 bases from J, with 15 bases between. The CDR3 runs to 13 residues. The germline V gene has CDR1 KGHSH and CDR2 LQKENI. CDR3 protein: CASSTSFPGEQYF. CDR3 nucleotide sequence: TGTGCCAGCTCAACCTCCTTTCCGGGAGAGCAGTACTTC.

V is TRBV28 and J is TRBJ1-1, with a tentative D call TRBD1 (5 bases). This CDR3 contains 12 residues. The V gene's germline CDR1 is MDHEN and CDR2 SYDVKM. V was pared by 3 bases and J by 6 bases, with 8 bases between. The CDR3 protein is CASSFGGPEAFF. CDR3 DNA sequence: TGTGCCAGCAGTTTTGGGGGTCCTGAAGCTTTCTTT.

The rearrangement links TRBV20-1 to TRBJ2-3; TRBD1 matches 7 bases. V was clipped by 3 bases and J by 0 bases; unmatched bases: 6. The CDR3 contains 15 residues. CDR1 and CDR2 (germline): DFQATT, SNEGSKA (reference sequence). The CDR3 is CSASEGARSTDTQYF. CDR3 DNA sequence: TGCAGTGCTAGTGAGGGGGCGCGGAGCACAGATACGCAGTATTTT.

This chain links TRBV9 with TRBJ2-5, with D unresolved. Germline-derived CDR1 and CDR2 are SGDLS and YYNGEE. The CDR3 totals 16 residues. Trimming shortened V by 4 bases and J by 0 bases, and 16 bases separated the two germline ends. The CDR3 DNA sequence: TGTGCCAGCAGCCTTAACACGGACCTGTACCAAGAGACCCAGTACTTC. Its protein is CASSLNTDLYQETQYF.

The V and J genes are TRBV28 and TRBJ1-2, with TRBD1 as a possible D gene (5 bases). CDR1 and CDR2 from the germline V gene are MDHEN and SYDVKM. CDR3 length equals 15 residues. Trimming took off 6 bases at V and 0 bases at J, with 14 bases between the two ends. CDR3: CASRPRLGANYGYTF. The DNA for the CDR3 is TGTGCCAGCAGGCCCCGGCTGGGGGCTAACTATGGCTACACCTTC.

The rearrangement joins TRBV7-2 to TRBJ2-3; D possibly corresponds to TRBD1 (6 bases). Germline V lookup: CDR1 SGHTA, CDR2 FQGNSA. With 0 bases removed from V and 6 bases from J, the gap between germline ends came to 19 bases. The CDR3 loop spans 17 amino acids. CDR3 DNA sequence: TGTGCCAGCAGCTTAGCGGGAACAGGGCCGTCTGGGGATACGCAGTATTTT. This gives the protein CASSLAGTGPSGDTQYF.

The chain recombines TRBV7-2 with TRBJ2-3; TRBD1 or TRBD2 may be the D gene (5 bases each). Germline-derived CDR1 and CDR2 are SGHTA and FQGNSA. The CDR3 runs 15 residues. Trimming shortened V by 1 base and J by 6 bases, and 14 bases separated the two germline ends. The CDR3 sequence is CASSLVGTASDTQYF. As DNA, the CDR3 is TGTGCCAGCAGCTTAGTCGGGACGGCCTCCGATACGCAGTATTTT.

The chain couples TRBV4-2 to TRBJ2-3; possible D gene TRBD2, 6 bases. CDR3 size: 14 residues. The germline CDR1 and CDR2 sequences are LGHNA and YNFKEQ. Trimming removed 3 bases from V and 1 base from J, with 8 bases in between. The CDR3 region has the DNA TGTGCCAGCAGCCACTGGGGGGGCACAGATACGCAGTATTTT. This gives the protein CASSHWGGTDTQYF.

This clone came up once. The chain uses TRBV20-1 and TRBJ1-2; D remains ambiguous. The CDR3 has 11 residues. Germline V gene sequence: CDR1 DFQATT, CDR2 SNEGSKA (reference sequence). V lost 7 bases to trimming and J lost 1 base, with 7 bases between them. The CDR3, as DNA: TGCAGTGGAGGGTTTAACTATGGCTACACCTTC. The encoded protein is CSGGFNYGYTF.

The gene calls are TRBV7-8 and TRBJ2-5, with unresolved D. The CDR3 is 14 amino acids. The V end was cut by 0 bases, the J end by 5 bases, with 10 bases between. CDR1 is SGHVS and CDR2 is FQNEAQ in the germline V gene. The CDR3 loop reads CASSLARAAETQYF. CDR3 sequence (DNA): TGTGCCAGCAGCTTAGCTAGGGCAGCCGAGACCCAGTACTTC.

The chain carries TRBV6-1 and TRBJ1-2; D ambiguous. Per the germline V gene, CDR1 is MNHNS and CDR2 is SASEGT. V was trimmed by 2 bases and J by 3 bases, leaving 13 bases between them. There are 15 residues in the CDR3. Written as DNA, the CDR3 is TGTGCCAGCAGTGAAATGGCGAGGTTTGACTATGGCTACACCTTC. Translation: CASSEMARFDYGYTF.

V gene TRBV19 combines with J gene TRBJ2-7; 8 bases are shared with TRBD2. Trimming removed 4 bases from V and 3 bases from J; junction bases left unmatched: 14. The CDR3 length is 17 residues. Germline V CDR1 and CDR2: LNHDA, SQIVND (reference sequence). In nucleotides, the CDR3 is TGTGCCAGTAGTAGCCTCGGTAGAAGCGGGAGTCTCTACGAGCAGTACTTC. This encodes CASSSLGRSGSLYEQYF.

This sequence joins TRBV6-2 or TRBV6-3 and TRBJ2-5; D is uncertain. V was clipped by 3 bases and J by 0 bases, with 5 bases between them. CDR3 length: 13 residues. Germline CDR1 is MNHEY and CDR2 is SVGEGT. CDR3 in amino acids: CASSYGNQETQYF. CDR3 DNA sequence: TGTGCCAGCAGTTATGGCAACCAAGAGACCCAGTACTTC.

V usage is TRBV7-2 and J usage is TRBJ2-7; TRBD1 is a possible D gene (5 bases). The CDR3 covers 14 residues. CDR1 and CDR2 (germline): SGHTA, FQGNSA. Trimming took 1 base from V and 7 from J, leaving 14 bases between them. CDR3 sequence: CASSLGVRVREQYF. Here the CDR3 DNA reads TGTGCCAGCAGCTTAGGTGTCAGGGTACGGGAGCAGTACTTC.